This TCR beta chain was found in a study of cytomegalovirus exposure and HLA in healthy donors. General study points: Sequencing likely generated an artifact that appeared as a cluster of highly shared sequence variants. The study reported that TCR beta sequences accurately predicted HLA-A and HLA-B alleles in most subjects.

The PCR had 60 Vbeta and 13 Jbeta primers. The method was immunoSEQ multiplex PCR; TCRdb's version includes in-frame clones alone and lacks a portion of them. The data hold about 190,000 clones, with about four fifths observed a single time. Germline assignment: CDR1 SGDLS and CDR2 YYNGEE. CDR3 size: 15 residues. V shed 3 bases and J 1 base; nucleotides not matched to a gene: 2. Concerning this clone: The antigen remains undetermined.

The origin of this receptor is a woman in her 30s in good health and CMV-seropositive. Input material: PBMCs. V is TRBV9 and J is TRBJ2-3; 10 bases are shared with TRBD2. CDR3 region: CASSEGLAGTDTQYF. In nucleotides, the CDR3 is TGTGCCAGCAGCGAAGGACTAGCGGGCACAGATACGCAGTATTTT.